The following is a TCR beta chain sequence with its context. The antigen is unknown. The CDR3 is 14 amino acids. V shed 4 bases and J shed 1 base, with 10 bases lying between them. Germline V lookup: CDR1 KGHSH, CDR2 LQKENI. The sample comes from a study of regulatory T cells in long-lasting Graves disease. Study as a whole: Over 5 years on antithyroid drugs plus positive TSH receptor antibodies marked Graves' disease as persistent.

Overall study findings and caveats: The researchers studied only peripheral blood, not thyroid tissue. New patients shared about 880 public clonotypes, fewer than the approximately 2,500 shared by persistent patients.

Time point of the sample: persistent/refractory GD, antithyroid drugs over 5 years with positive TRAb. After RNA was extracted from PBMCs, the TCR library was made from it. Roughly 9.5-milliliter peripheral blood samples went into EDTA tubes. Arm-PCR with iRepertoire HTBI primers amplified the CDR3 regions for these TCR beta libraries. Each CDR3 protein gets one entry after TCRdb re-called the multiplex PCR reads with MiXCR. This table has fewer than 550,000 distinct CDR3 sequences, roughly 21% appearing once. Source: peripheral blood mononuclear cells (PBMCs), taken when the disease was refractory, from a patient treated with antithyroid drugs. The chain employs TRBV18 and TRBJ1-1; a weak D match, TRBD1 (5 bases). This TCR was recovered from a female donor with Graves disease. CDR3 sequence (DNA): TGTGCCAGCTCACATGGGGGAGCGAACACTGAAGCTTTCTTT. It translates to CASSHGGANTEAFF.